The rows below give T cell receptor beta chains drawn from one sample of a study of CD8 T cells in ankylosing spondylitis. TCRdb called the 5' RACE reads again in MiXCR, with one record for every CDR3 protein. The sample contains about 160,000 distinct CDR3 sequences, approximately 16% of which appear only once. The sample comprised blood, either unsorted or a sorted T cell fraction (not recorded which). The receptors come from a male donor with ankylosing spondylitis or in good health (not recorded which). The CDR3 runs from the conserved cysteine through the conserved F or W. The D gene is left open where the match is weak. The listing skips clone size in some rows; elsewhere it reads once, few, many or a size class.

V	size	J	D	CDR3	DNA
TRBV2	many	TRBJ1-6	TRBD1	CASRADRNNSPLHF	TGTGCCAGCAGGGCGGACAGGAACAATTCACCCCTCCACTTT
TRBV20-1	-	TRBJ2-5	TRBD2	CSAPGLAGGRETQYF	TGCAGTGCCCCGGGACTAGCGGGAGGAAGAGAGACCCAGTACTTC
TRBV29-1	many	TRBJ2-3	TRBD1	CSGFNRGRTDTQYF	TGCAGCGGCTTCAACAGGGGGCGCACAGATACGCAGTATTTT
TRBV5-1	-	TRBJ2-5	-	CASSLYRAQETQYF	TGCGCCAGCAGCTTGTACAGGGCCCAAGAGACCCAGTACTTC
TRBV5-6	-	TRBJ2-5	-	CASGRKQETQYF	TGTGCCAGCGGCCGGAAACAAGAGACCCAGTACTTC
TRBV10-3	few	TRBJ2-3	-	CAISELGASSKQYF	TGTGCCATCAGTGAGCTCGGGGCTAGTTCGAAGCAGTATTTT
TRBV5-1	many	TRBJ1-1	-	CASSAGERLPNTEAFF	TGCGCCAGCAGCGCTGGAGAGAGGCTCCCGAACACTGAAGCTTTCTTT
TRBV28	few	TRBJ2-1	-	CASSSFRRNNEQFF	TGTGCCAGCAGTTCATTCAGGCGGAACAATGAGCAGTTCTTC
TRBV29-1	-	TRBJ2-5	TRBD2	CSVEYLASGWALAQYF	TGCAGCGTTGAATATTTGGCTAGCGGGTGGGCTTTGGCCCAGTACTTC
TRBV12-3/TRBV12-4	-	TRBJ2-7	-	CATSEQTYEQYF	TGTGCCACCTCGGAACAAACCTACGAGCAGTACTTC
TRBV5-4	-	TRBJ1-1	-	CASSLEATRTEAFF	TGTGCCAGCAGCTTGGAGGCGACAAGGACTGAAGCTTTCTTT
TRBV7-2	-	TRBJ1-1	-	CASSLSLMNTEAFF	TGTGCCAGCAGCTTGAGCTTGATGAACACTGAAGCTTTCTTT
TRBV7-3	many	TRBJ2-1	-	CASSLTDSPYNEQFF	TGTGCCAGCAGCCTGACGGACAGCCCCTACAATGAGCAGTTCTTC
TRBV20-1	many	TRBJ2-2	TRBD2	CSAPASGRYTGELFF	TGCAGTGCTCCGGCTAGCGGGAGGTACACCGGGGAGCTGTTTTTT
TRBV29-1	-	TRBJ1-5	-	CSDRREQRNQPQHF	TGCAGCGACAGACGGGAGCAACGCAATCAGCCCCAGCATTTT
TRBV16	-	TRBJ2-7	-	CASCQILGAEQYF	TGTGCCAGCTGCCAGATCCTAGGGGCCGAGCAGTACTTC
TRBV20-1	-	TRBJ2-1	TRBD1	CSAPSGTGGFNEQFF	TGCAGTGCCCCTTCCGGGACAGGGGGCTTCAATGAGCAGTTCTTC
TRBV5-1	-	TRBJ2-7	-	CASSRVSYEQYF	TGCGCCAGCAGCAGGGTTAGCTACGAGCAGTACTTC
TRBV20-1	-	TRBJ2-1	TRBD2	CSAPSGRINNEQFF	TGCAGTGCGCCGAGCGGGAGAATCAACAATGAGCAGTTCTTC
TRBV7-2	-	TRBJ2-5	-	CASSLAVRGTSSFQETQYF	TGTGCCAGCAGCTTAGCGGTCAGGGGTACCAGTTCGTTCCAAGAGACCCAGTACTTC
TRBV4-1	-	TRBJ1-1	-	CASSQERGRVYTEAFF	TGCGCCAGCAGCCAAGAACGCGGCAGGGTATATACTGAAGCTTTCTTT
TRBV10-3	few	TRBJ2-7	-	CAISEMRHPSYEQYF	TGTGCCATCAGTGAGATGCGACACCCTTCCTACGAGCAGTACTTC
TRBV14	few	TRBJ2-1	TRBD2	CASSLSGWYNEQFF	TGTGCCAGCAGCCTTAGCGGGTGGTACAATGAGCAGTTCTTC
TRBV5-6	many	TRBJ2-1	TRBD2	CASSLGLAGGFEQFF	TGTGCCAGCAGCCTGGGACTAGCGGGAGGATTTGAGCAGTTCTTC
TRBV2	-	TRBJ2-7	TRBD2	CASSEGNSGSFSYEQYF	TGTGCCAGCAGTGAAGGAAATAGCGGGAGTTTCTCCTACGAGCAGTACTTC
TRBV3-1	many	TRBJ2-7	TRBD2	CASSHRTSGRMYEQYF	TGTGCCAGCAGCCATCGGACTAGCGGGAGGATGTACGAGCAGTACTTC